The rows below give T cell receptor beta chains drawn from one sample of a study of T cells after posttransplantation cyclophosphamide. This table comes from immunoSEQ multiplex PCR, and its TCRdb copy is limited to in-frame clones, with some not included. The specimen gives around 13,000 clones without singletons; the ten biggest hold roughly 25%. This specimen consisted of PBMCs, obtained after allogeneic stem cell transplant with posttransplant cyclophosphamide. These receptors came from a female patient between 40 and 55 years old who received an allogeneic stem cell transplant from an unrelated donor, was CMV-positive, and had acute GVHD only. The graft donor may have contributed some T cells. CDR3s include the opening cysteine and the closing phenylalanine or tryptophan. The D gene is left open where the match is weak. Only part of the rows carry a size: once, few, many, or a class if the clone is expanded.

TRBV28,TRBJ1-2,many,TRBD1,TGTGCCAGCATCGCCGGGACAGGGTTATATGGCTACACCTTC,CASIAGTGLYGYTF
TRBV28,TRBJ2-1,many,TRBD2,TGTGCCAGCAGTACTCTAGCGGGAGGCCCGGGAGGGAATGAGCAGTTCTTC,CASSTLAGGPGGNEQFF
TRBV7-7,TRBJ2-3,few,TRBD2,TGTGCTAGCAGCCTCACGGGGGGTCCTGGAGATACGCAGTATTTT,CASSLTGGPGDTQYF
TRBV5-6,TRBJ1-4,many,TRBD1,TGTGCCAGCAGCCCCGGGCTGGGACAGGGTGTGATTCATAATGAAAAACTGTTTTTT,CASSPGLGQGVIHNEKLFF
TRBV5-8,TRBJ1-1,many,TRBD1,TGTGCCAGCAGCTTGCGACAGGGGTCTCGTATGAACACTGAAGCTTTCTTT,CASSLRQGSRMNTEAFF
TRBV5-6,TRBJ2-7,many,.,TGTGCCAGCAGCTTGACTGTCTACGAGCAGTACTTC,CASSLTVYEQYF
TRBV1,TRBJ2-5,.,.,TGCACCAGCAGCCAAGATCCAAGGGCTAGCGGGAGGAAGACCCAGTACTTC,CTSSQDPRASGRKTQYF
TRBV7-9,TRBJ2-5,.,TRBD1,TGTGCCAGCAGCTTTGAAGGGGGCGCAGAGACCCAGTACTTC,CASSFEGGAETQYF
TRBV5-1,TRBJ1-2,many,.,TGCGCCAGCAGCTTGGGCGAGTATGGCTACACCTTC,CASSLGEYGYTF
TRBV11-3,TRBJ1-1,many,.,TGTGCCAGCAGCTCCCGGGAATTAAGCACTGAAGCTTTCTTT,CASSSRELSTEAFF
TRBV13,TRBJ2-5,many,TRBD2,TGTGCCAGCAGCCTAGAGCGGGGGCCGACCCAGTACTTC,CASSLERGPTQYF
TRBV11-2,TRBJ1-1,many,.,TGTGCCAGCAGCCTTACAAAGAACACTGAAGCTTTCTTT,CASSLTKNTEAFF
TRBV5-1,TRBJ2-7,many,.,TGCGCCAGCAGCCCGCGGGACAGCTCCTACGAGCAGTACTTC,CASSPRDSSYEQYF
TRBV6-5,TRBJ2-5,many,TRBD1,TGTGCCAGCAGTCGACAGGGGCGTGGGGAGACCCAGTACTTC,CASSRQGRGETQYF
TRBV28,TRBJ2-1,many,TRBD1,TGTGCCAGCAGATCCCCCTCTCAGGGGGCTTGGGAGCAGTTCTTC,CASRSPSQGAWEQFF
TRBV6-1,TRBJ1-1,many,TRBD1,TGTGCCAGCAGCCCCGACAGGGTGAACACTGAAGCTTTCTTT,CASSPDRVNTEAFF
TRBV6-5,TRBJ2-1,few,TRBD2,TGTGCCAGCAGTTACGGGACTAGCGGCAATGAGCAGTTCTTC,CASSYGTSGNEQFF
TRBV19,TRBJ2-1,many,TRBD1,TGTGCCAGTAGTATACAGGGGGCGGTCGAGGAGCAGTTCTTC,CASSIQGAVEEQFF
TRBV5-1,TRBJ2-3,many,TRBD1,TGCGCCAGCAGCCCAGGGGACAGGCCCATCACAGATACGCAGTATTTT,CASSPGDRPITDTQYF
TRBV7-2,TRBJ2-1,many,.,TGTGCCAGCAATAAGCGGATTAGCTCCTACAATGAGCAGTTCTTC,CASNKRISSYNEQFF
TRBV29-1,TRBJ2-2,.,TRBD1,TGCAGCGTTGAAGAGGTGGACAGGGGGCAAACCGGGGAGCTGTTTTTT,CSVEEVDRGQTGELFF
TRBV4-2,TRBJ2-5,.,TRBD2,TGTGCCAGCAGCCAATCTGGGACTAGCGGATTAATGAACCCGGGGGAGCAGTACTTC,CASSQSGTSGLMNPGEQYF
TRBV2,TRBJ1-5,many,.,TGTGCCAGCAGTGATTGGGCCAATCAGCCCCAGCATTTT,CASSDWANQPQHF
TRBV5-6,TRBJ2-6,few,.,TGTGCCAGCAGCCCTGACAGGCCCCGGCTGGAAGCCAACGTCCTGACTTTC,CASSPDRPRLEANVLTF
TRBV27,TRBJ1-5,many,TRBD1,TGTGCCAGCAGTTTATCACCGACAGGGGGTTCCTATCAGCCCCAGCATTTT,CASSLSPTGGSYQPQHF
TRBV30,TRBJ1-4,many,TRBD1,TGTGCCTGGAGTGAACAGGGGTGGAAACTGTTTTTT,CAWSEQGWKLFF
TRBV13,TRBJ2-1,many,.,TGTGCCAGCAGCCCCGATGGCTCAGGGGTTCGCTACAATGAGCAGTTCTTC,CASSPDGSGVRYNEQFF
TRBV5-1,TRBJ2-2,.,TRBD1,TGCGCCAGCAGCTCACAGGGGGCGGTCGGGGAGCTGTTTTTT,CASSSQGAVGELFF
TRBV5-1,TRBJ2-5,many,TRBD1,TGCGCCAGCAGCGTTAGGACAGGGGAGGGAGAGACCCAGTACTTC,CASSVRTGEGETQYF
TRBV27,TRBJ2-7,medium-sized,TRBD1,TGTGCCAGTGCCTCGGGGACAGGGGGTTACGAGCAGTACTTC,CASASGTGGYEQYF
TRBV28,TRBJ1-2,many,.,TGTGCCAGCGTTCTAGGGGGGGACTATGGCTACACCTTC,CASVLGGDYGYTF
TRBV7-9,TRBJ2-1,many,TRBD2,TGTGCCAGCAGGAGCGGGGGCGCGAACAATGAGCAGTTCTTC,CASRSGGANNEQFF
TRBV5-4,TRBJ2-1,many,TRBD2,TGTGCCAGCAGCCCGAAGACTAGCGGGGGGGCGAGTGAGCAGTTCTTC,CASSPKTSGGASEQFF
TRBV9,TRBJ2-3,few,.,TGTGCCAGCAGCGTAATGGCCACCACAGATACGCAGTATTTT,CASSVMATTDTQYF
TRBV7-2,TRBJ2-7,.,TRBD2,TGTGCCAGCAGGCTAGCTAGCGGGAGAACCCTTACGGAGCAGTACTTC,CASRLASGRTLTEQYF
TRBV6-5,TRBJ2-1,few,TRBD2,TGTGCCAGCAGTTACCTAGCGGGAGAGTACAATGAGCAGTTCTTC,CASSYLAGEYNEQFF
TRBV7-2,TRBJ2-5,.,.,TGTGCCAGCAGCCGTGATCCCTCTCGCCAGGAGACCCAGTACTTC,CASSRDPSRQETQYF
TRBV28,TRBJ2-3,few,.,TGTGCCAGCAGTTTCGAGGGAGATACGCAGTATTTT,CASSFEGDTQYF
TRBV10-3,TRBJ2-5,.,.,TGTGCCATCAGTGTGGAGGGGCGGGAGACCCAGTACTTC,CAISVEGRETQYF
TRBV11-3,TRBJ2-3,.,.,TGTGCCAGCAGCTTAGGGAGCGGGCCTCAGGATACGCAGTATTTT,CASSLGSGPQDTQYF
TRBV27,TRBJ2-7,many,TRBD1,TGTGCCAGCAGTTTAGGACAGGGTGGCCTCTACGAGCAGTACTTC,CASSLGQGGLYEQYF
TRBV19,TRBJ2-5,.,TRBD2,TGTGCCAGTCGGACTAGCGGGGATTTTGCCGAGACCCAGTACTTC,CASRTSGDFAETQYF